Below, one TCR beta chain is given with its context. This sample is drawn from a study of blood T cells in healthy people across ages. A sample-barcoded 5' primer and a J-beta primer mix were used in a second PCR of roughly 6 to 12 cycles. One entry per CDR3 protein, called by TCRdb with MiXCR from the 5' RACE reads. The sample has about 1.4 million distinct CDR3 sequences; roughly 64% are singletons. V shed 4 bases and J shed 4 bases, with 16 bases lying between them. CDR3 length: 15 residues. Germline V lookup: CDR1 SGHVS, CDR2 FQNEAQ. Material for sequencing was blood. The receptor was derived from a man younger than 30 in good health. The V and J genes are TRBV7-8 and TRBJ2-5, with a weak D call TRBD2 (6 bases). The CDR3 sequence is CASSSQTRIGETQYF. CDR3 sequence (DNA): TGTGCCAGCAGCTCCCAGACTAGGATTGGAGAGACCCAGTACTTC.